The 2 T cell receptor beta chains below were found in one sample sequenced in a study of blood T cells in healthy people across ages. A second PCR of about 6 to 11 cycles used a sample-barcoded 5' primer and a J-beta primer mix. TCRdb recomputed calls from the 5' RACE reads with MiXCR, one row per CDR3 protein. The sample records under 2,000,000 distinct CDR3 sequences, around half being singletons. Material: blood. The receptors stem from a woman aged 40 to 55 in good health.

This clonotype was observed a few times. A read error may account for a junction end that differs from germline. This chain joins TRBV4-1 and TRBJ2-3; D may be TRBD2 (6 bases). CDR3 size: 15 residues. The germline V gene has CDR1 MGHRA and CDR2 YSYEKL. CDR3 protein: CASSHGTQSTDTQYF. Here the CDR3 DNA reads TGTGCCAGCAGTCACGGGACTCAATCCACAGATACGCAGTATTTT.

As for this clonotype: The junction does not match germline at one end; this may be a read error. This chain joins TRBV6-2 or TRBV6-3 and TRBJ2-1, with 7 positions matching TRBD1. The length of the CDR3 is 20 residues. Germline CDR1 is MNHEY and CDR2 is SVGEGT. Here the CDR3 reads CASSWLRDRSDRSSYNGQFF. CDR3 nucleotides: TGTGCCAGCAGTTGGTTGAGGGACAGATCCGACAGAAGCTCCTACAATGGGCAGTTCTTC.